The entry below gives a single T cell receptor (beta chain) sequence along with its context. The authors ran a second PCR of about 6 to 11 cycles using a sample-barcoded 5' primer and a J-beta primer mix. Via MiXCR, TCRdb re-called the 5' RACE reads, giving one row per CDR3 protein. The data show over 700,000 distinct CDR3 sequences, about 55% seen once. This sample was included in a study of blood T cells in healthy people across ages. CDR1 is SGHRS, CDR2 YFSETQ, per germline. The CDR3 loop spans 16 amino acids. V lost 4 bases and J lost 14; bases outside the gene matches: 20. This sequence was found in a man older than 75 in good health. Sequences were obtained from blood. The V call is TRBV5-1, the J call TRBJ2-3, with TRBD2 matching over 9 bases. The CDR3 reads CASSPGREGRDRYAYF. As DNA, the CDR3 is TGCGCCAGCAGCCCCGGGCGGGAGGGCCGCGACAGATACGCGTATTTT.